Only one count was recorded for the clone carrying this T cell receptor beta chain. TCRdb independently ran MiXCR on the 5' RACE reads; one entry per CDR3 protein. This table has some 1,600,000 distinct CDR3 sequences, around a third appearing once. The CDR3 runs 15 residues. Germline CDR1 SGHNT, CDR2 YENEEA. V shed 5 bases and J shed 3 bases, with 17 bases lying between them. This record belongs to a study of identical twins. The rearrangement uses TRBV11-3 and TRBJ2-7; D possibly matches TRBD1 or TRBD2 (6 bases each). The TCR originated in a newborn girl in good health. The specimen was cord blood. The DNA for the CDR3 is TGTGCCAGCAGCGAAAGTCATCGGGGGCGCTACGAGCAGTACTTC. It encodes CASSESHRGRYEQYF. Looking up the rest from reference TRBV11-3 and TRBJ2-7 gives the full variable domain: EAGVVQSPRYKIIEKKQPVAFWCNPISGHNTLYWYLQNLGQGPELLIRYENEEAVDDSQLPKDRFSAERLKGVDSTLKIQPAELGDSAVYLCASSESHRGRYEQYFGPGTRLTVT.